Listed below are T cell receptor beta chains from one sample, sequenced in a study of T-cell reconstitution after alpha-beta-depleted transplantation in children. Each CDR3 protein gets one entry after TCRdb re-called the PCR reads with MiXCR. The sample has 150,000 to 200,000 distinct CDR3 sequences, approximately 6.8% seen once. Source: PBMCs from the stem cell graft donor, taken from the stem cell graft. The receptors come from a human donor who donated a stem cell graft to a child with Wiskott-Aldrich syndrome. Both conserved end residues are part of each CDR3. A D gene is named only where the DNA matches it firmly. Part of the rows lack a size; the others show once, few, many or a class for expanded clones.

J gene,V gene,clone size,D gene,CDR3 length,CDR3 DNA,CDR3 protein
TRBJ2-4,TRBV20-1,NA,NA,15,TGCAGTGTCCCGTTCCCCCCAGGGGTCACAAACATTCAGTACTTC,CSVPFPPGVTNIQYF
TRBJ2-3,TRBV4-1,many,NA,17,TGCGCCAGCAGCCAGCTGGGGGGGGCCGGGAGCACAGATACGCAGTATTTT,CASSQLGGAGSTDTQYF
TRBJ2-6,TRBV5-5,many,NA,14,TGTGCCAGCAGCGATCTATCCGGGGCCAACGTCCTGACTTTC,CASSDLSGANVLTF
TRBJ1-1,TRBV24-1,many,NA,16,TGTGCCACCAGTGATAAGACCGGGCGGCTGAACACTGAAGCTTTCTTT,CATSDKTGRLNTEAFF
TRBJ2-1,TRBV24-1,NA,TRBD1,14,TGTGCCACCAGTGACCCGACAGGGTTGAATGAGCAGTTCTTC,CATSDPTGLNEQFF
TRBJ2-7,TRBV11-2,NA,NA,15,TGTGCCAGCAGCCAATTTTTGGGGTCCTCCTACGAGCAGTACTTC,CASSQFLGSSYEQYF
TRBJ1-2,TRBV3-1,many,NA,13,TGTGCCAGCAGCCAAGTGGGAAACTATGGCTACACCTTC,CASSQVGNYGYTF
TRBJ1-1,TRBV20-1,few,TRBD1,17,TGCTGTGCTAGAGCTCGCCCCTGGAGGGGGCCGAACACTGAAGCTTTCTTT,CCARARPWRGPNTEAFF
TRBJ2-7,TRBV20-1,few,TRBD1,12,TGCAGTGCTCCGGGGACAGCGGAGGTACAGTACTTC,CSAPGTAEVQYF
TRBJ2-7,TRBV7-2,NA,NA,11,TGTGCCAGCAGCTTAGCGGATGAGCAGTACTTC,CASSLADEQYF
TRBJ1-6,TRBV3-1,few,NA,16,TGTGCCAGCAGCCAAGCCTTGGGCAGGAAGAATTCACCCCTCCACTTT,CASSQALGRKNSPLHF
TRBJ1-1,TRBV2,many,NA,14,TGTGCCAGCAGTGAGTACGGCCCGAACACTGAAGCTTTCTTT,CASSEYGPNTEAFF
TRBJ2-5,TRBV7-9,NA,TRBD1,14,TGTGCCAGCAGCTTCCAGGGGGACCAAGAGACCCAGTACTTC,CASSFQGDQETQYF
TRBJ2-5,TRBV3-1,NA,NA,15,TGTGCCAGCAGCCAAGACGGGCTAGGGCAAGAGACCCAGTACTTC,CASSQDGLGQETQYF
TRBJ2-7,TRBV5-1,many,TRBD2,15,TGCGCCAGCAGCTTGGCCGAGACTAGCATCTACGAGCAGTACTTC,CASSLAETSIYEQYF
TRBJ2-7,TRBV29-1,NA,TRBD2,15,TGCAGCGTTCTGACTAGCGGGAGCCCAACCTACGAGCAGTACTTC,CSVLTSGSPTYEQYF
TRBJ1-5,TRBV12-3/TRBV12-4,many,NA,14,TGTGCCAGCACCAAGAGGGGAGGGAATCAGCCCCAGCATTTT,CASTKRGGNQPQHF
TRBJ2-3,TRBV7-2,many,NA,12,TGTGCCAGCAGTTCTATCACAGATACGCAGTATTTT,CASSSITDTQYF
TRBJ2-3,TRBV12-3/TRBV12-4,many,NA,12,TGTGCCAGCAGTTCAGCCCCGGATACGCAGTATTTT,CASSSAPDTQYF
TRBJ2-1,TRBV5-1,NA,TRBD2,16,TGCGCCAGCAAGACTGGGCTAGCGGGGGCCTACAATGAGCAGTTCTTC,CASKTGLAGAYNEQFF
TRBJ2-3,TRBV3-1,many,NA,17,TGTGCCAGCAGCCAAGATATGAGGGGGGAAACACGGTATACGCAGTATTTT,CASSQDMRGETRYTQYF
TRBJ2-5,TRBV5-1,many,NA,16,TGCGCCAGCAGCTTGGAAGGGGCCACCCACCCAGAGACCCAGTACTTC,CASSLEGATHPETQYF
TRBJ2-7,TRBV25-1,many,NA,14,TGTGCCAGCAGTCCGTTGAGCTCTGTGGGGGAGCAGTACTTC,CASSPLSSVGEQYF
TRBJ1-2,TRBV12-3/TRBV12-4,NA,NA,13,TGTGCCAGCAGTCTAAAGATGAACTATGGCTACACCTTC,CASSLKMNYGYTF
TRBJ2-7,TRBV20-1,many,NA,14,TGCAGTGCTAGCACCACCGAACACTCCTACGAGCAGTACTTC,CSASTTEHSYEQYF
TRBJ2-1,TRBV24-1,many,NA,15,TGTGCCACCAGTATCCGGGGCTCTGGCCGCAATGAGCAGTTCTTC,CATSIRGSGRNEQFF
TRBJ1-2,TRBV12-3/TRBV12-4,few,NA,17,TGTGCCAGCAGGCCAAGGGGGGGGCGGAATGCATACTCTGGCTACACCTTC,CASRPRGGRNAYSGYTF
TRBJ2-1,TRBV2,many,NA,15,TGTGCCAGCAGTGATAGACTACTTTCCTACAATGAGCAGTTCTTC,CASSDRLLSYNEQFF
TRBJ2-6,TRBV5-6,many,NA,14,TGTGCCAGCAGCCTAGGCCCTGGGGCCAACGTCCTGACTTTC,CASSLGPGANVLTF
TRBJ2-1,TRBV5-1,many,TRBD1,16,TGCGCCAGCAGCTTGGGAGGGACAGGAAAGCCCAATGAGCAGTTCTTC,CASSLGGTGKPNEQFF
TRBJ1-3,TRBV29-1,many,TRBD1,15,TGCAGCGCTAGCTCCGGGACAGTCTCTGGAAACACCATATATTTT,CSASSGTVSGNTIYF
TRBJ2-1,TRBV5-1,NA,NA,14,TGCGCCAGCAGCCCCGGGACTGCCAACAATGAGCAGTTCTTC,CASSPGTANNEQFF
TRBJ1-1,TRBV7-8,many,NA,16,TGTGCCAGCAGCTTCTTCCGAGGGGGTGCACACACTGAAGCTTTCTTT,CASSFFRGGAHTEAFF
TRBJ2-2,TRBV5-1,NA,TRBD2,18,TGCGCCAGCAGACCGCGACTAGCGGGGGCCTCGAACACCGGGGAGCTGTTTTTT,CASRPRLAGASNTGELFF
TRBJ2-1,TRBV4-2,few,NA,19,TGTGCCAGCAGCCAAGATGGGGGTGGGGGCGCGAGCTCCTACAATGAGCAGTTCTTC,CASSQDGGGGASSYNEQFF
TRBJ2-1,TRBV19,NA,NA,14,TGTGCCAGTAAGACGGAAGAGCCCTACAATGAGCAGTTCTTC,CASKTEEPYNEQFF